This T cell receptor beta chain was found in a study of cytomegalovirus exposure and HLA in healthy donors. Notes on the study in general: Later analysis revealed greater clonal expansion in HLA-associated TCR beta chains than in equally common others. Presence/absence analyses assumed roughly uniform sequencing depth across donors. Sequencing likely caused a cluster of highly shared sequence variants. Many donors carried some public TCRs, although rarity characterized most TCR sequences.

In regard to this clone: What it recognizes is unknown.

CDR1 is SQVTM, CDR2 ANQGSEA, per germline. The CDR3 has 14 amino acids. With V trimmed by 6 bases and J by 7 bases, 9 bases remained unmatched. Amplification used 60 Vbeta primers and 13 Jbeta primers. Only in-frame clones appear in the TCRdb table, and some are missing; sequencing was by immunoSEQ multiplex PCR. Among 120,000 to 150,000 clones listed, 76% were seen once. This sequence joins TRBV29-1 and TRBJ1-1, with 12 bases that match TRBD1. Sequences were obtained from PBMCs. This sequence was found in a woman aged 40 to 49 in good health and CMV-seronegative. The CDR3 region is CSVYGDRGLDEAFF. The CDR3 DNA follows: TGCAGCGTCTACGGGGACAGGGGGCTTGATGAAGCTTTCTTT.